One T cell receptor beta chain is described in this entry. This clonotype appeared many times. Its antigen is not yet known. There are no base qualities to consult, and no much larger clone falls within one base. This entry belongs to a study of T cells in Graves' hyperthyroidism and ophthalmopathy (dated by TCRdb to between 2018 and 2020). With respect to the entire study: Peripheral blood samples were taken at the time of initial diagnosis, prior to any treatment. The study also compared thyroid tissue and blood T-cell repertoires from several Graves' hyperthyroidism patients. Prospective prediction of ophthalmopathy was tested in an independent validation cohort consisting of 18 to 20 hyperthyroidism patients and approximately 16 patients who later progressed to ophthalmopathy. For training and testing, the roughly 93 patients in the discovery cohort were randomly divided in a 7:3 ratio. To identify TCR V-J signatures that set the groups apart, the researchers used a discovery cohort of roughly 100 patients, made up of some 41 with Graves' ophthalmopathy and approximately 57 with stable Graves' hyperthyroidism. TCR Vbeta CDR3 sequencing of 120 to 150 peripheral blood samples (more than 40 ophthalmopathy, roughly 72 hyperthyroidism and approximately 17 progressor patients) is reported in the paper. Following sampling, methimazole starting at 30 mg daily was given to hyperthyroidism patients, and high-dose intravenous methylprednisolone was given to ophthalmopathy patients. General conclusions and limits of the study: No statistical method was used to fix the sample size in advance, and group allocation was not hidden from the investigators. During validation, the model predicted progression to ophthalmopathy a median of around 7 months ahead of onset, with approximately 71% sensitivity and 72% to 80% specificity. Most expanded thyroid clonotypes (frequency above 0.001) were also detected in blood, a finding suggesting that blood repertoires may reflect thyroid immune responses. A 13 V-J signature model separated ophthalmopathy from stable hyperthyroidism, with over 85% sensitivity and about 81% specificity in cross-validation and 80%/75% in testing.

Stable Graves' hyperthyroidism was defined as no progression to ophthalmopathy during 18 months of follow-up. Hyperthyroidism patients were aged 18 to 65 years and newly diagnosed, with disease duration of less than 2 months. Exclusion was applied to patients with uncontrolled infections, other autoimmune diseases, pregnancy or lactation. Diagnoses were based on clinical symptoms, serum thyroxine and TRAb, thyroid ultrasound and orbital computed tomography. PBMCs were isolated from about 9 ml of fresh peripheral blood by Ficoll-Paque density gradient centrifugation. Total RNA was extracted using Trizol reagent, and RNA quality was assessed on an Agilent 2100 Bioanalyzer. After removal of 5 bases from V and 8 bases from J, the junction retains 7 bases not matched to a gene. CDR1 is given as SGHAT and CDR2 as FQNNGV, both from the germline V gene. There are 15 amino acids in the CDR3, from cysteine to phenylalanine inclusive. The entry retains the CDR3 DNA only, 45 bases that are in frame from base 1.

The TCR beta CDR3 regions were amplified from the RNA transcripts. For the first round of RT-PCR on the TCR CDR3, the HTBI primer set was used together with the Qiagen OneStep RT-PCR kit. A second multiplex PCR round built the libraries, followed by size selection and purification. Libraries were sequenced paired-end with 100 bp reads on an Illumina HiSeq2000. From the authors' description of their analysis: SOAPnuke was used to process the raw data, with reads discarded if the reads contained adapters or uncalled bases, had a mean Phred below 15, or lacked an exact constant-primer or identifier match. COPE v1.2.5 was used to merge high-quality paired reads, and clonotypes were defined as unique nucleotide sequences. Clonotypes were aligned to IMGT TRBV, TRBD and TRBJ reference segments using MiTCR v1.1. The analysis was restricted to V-J combinations with a frequency above 0.0001, which together covered 99.2% of the repertoires. The TCS score was defined as the ratio of F50 (clonal expansion) to E x V (chaos), calculated using BLOSUM62-based TCRdist between CDR3 peptides within each V-J. Welch's t-statistics and random forest reduced just over 500 V-J features to some 14, which were used in a naive Bayes classifier (R e1071). The public sequencing data were trimmed at Q25 with fastp and processed into clonotypes with MiXCR by TCRdb, which kept only in-frame beta chains. Rows matching on CDR3 protein sequence are summarized as one entry with the most common DNA and genes. The V and J calls reflect TCRdb's pipeline rather than the authors' work. For this sample the table gives 550,000 to 650,000 distinct CDR3 sequences, of which approximately 14% were detected only once. The ten largest clones add up to roughly 14% of the sample.

The origin of this receptor is a middle-aged woman with Graves' hyperthyroidism. In this chain, TRBV11-2 is recombined with TRBJ2-2; 11 junctional bases match TRBD2. The sequenced material came from blood. The CDR3 protein is CASSTTSGSYGELFF. The DNA is TGTGCCAGCAGCACCACTAGCGGGAGTTATGGGGAGCTGTTTTTT.